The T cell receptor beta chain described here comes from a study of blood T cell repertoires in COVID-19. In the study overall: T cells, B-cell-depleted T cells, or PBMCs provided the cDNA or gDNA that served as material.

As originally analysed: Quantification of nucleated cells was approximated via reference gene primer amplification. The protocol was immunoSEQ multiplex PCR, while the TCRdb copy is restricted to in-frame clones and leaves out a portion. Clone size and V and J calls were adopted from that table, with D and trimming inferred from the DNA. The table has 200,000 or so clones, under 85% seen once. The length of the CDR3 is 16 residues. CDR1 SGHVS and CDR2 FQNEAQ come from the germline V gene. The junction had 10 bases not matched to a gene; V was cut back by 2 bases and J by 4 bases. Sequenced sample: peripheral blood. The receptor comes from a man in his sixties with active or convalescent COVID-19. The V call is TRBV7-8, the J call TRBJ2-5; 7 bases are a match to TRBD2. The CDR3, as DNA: TGTGCCAGCAGCTTATCCGGGTCATCGGGGGGAGAGACCCAGTACTTC. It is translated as CASSLSGSSGGETQYF.